This T cell receptor beta chain originates from a study of blood T cell repertoires in COVID-19. Losses at the gene ends were 3 bases for V and 2 bases for J; bases not matched to a gene: 7. The CDR3 covers 16 residues. Germline V gene lookup returns CDR1 MNHEY and CDR2 SMNVEV (reference sequence). Method: immunoSEQ multiplex PCR; TCRdb's copy keeps in-frame clones and lacks some. The sample has some 400,000 clones; approximately 90% are singletons. This receptor was taken from a man aged 25-40 years who had recovered from COVID-19. Sample: PBMCs or T cells enriched from blood (not recorded which). The chain couples TRBV27 to TRBJ2-1, with 7 bases matching TRBD2. CDR3 residues: CASSFGGGTAYNEQFF. CDR3 bases: TGTGCCAGCAGTTTTGGGGGGGGAACCGCCTACAATGAGCAGTTCTTC.